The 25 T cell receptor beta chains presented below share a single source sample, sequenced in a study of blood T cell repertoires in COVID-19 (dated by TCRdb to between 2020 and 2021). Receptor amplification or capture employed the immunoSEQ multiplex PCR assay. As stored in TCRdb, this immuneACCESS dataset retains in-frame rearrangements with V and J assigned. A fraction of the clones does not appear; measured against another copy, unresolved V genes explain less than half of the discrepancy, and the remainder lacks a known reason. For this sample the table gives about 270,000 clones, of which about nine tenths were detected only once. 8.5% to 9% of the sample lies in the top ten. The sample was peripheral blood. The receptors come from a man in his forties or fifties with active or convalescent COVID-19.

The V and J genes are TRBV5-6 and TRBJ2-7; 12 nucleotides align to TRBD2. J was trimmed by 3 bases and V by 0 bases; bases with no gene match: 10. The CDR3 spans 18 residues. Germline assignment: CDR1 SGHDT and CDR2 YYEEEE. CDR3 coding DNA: TGTGCCAGCAGCTTGGCTCTAGCGGGAGGGCCGAAAGACTACGAGCAGTACTTC. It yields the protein CASSLALAGGPKDYEQYF.

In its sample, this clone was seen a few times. This CDR3 reads CASSQAGQPNSPLHF. Here the CDR3 DNA reads TGCGCCAGCAGCCAGGCGGGACAGCCTAATTCACCCCTCCACTTT. The chain links TRBV4-1 to TRBJ1-6; the match to TRBD1 covers 7 bases. Trimming at V came to 3 bases and at J to 6 bases, leaving 5 bases not matched to a gene. There are 15 residues in the CDR3. Germline CDR1 is MGHRA and CDR2 is YSYEKL.

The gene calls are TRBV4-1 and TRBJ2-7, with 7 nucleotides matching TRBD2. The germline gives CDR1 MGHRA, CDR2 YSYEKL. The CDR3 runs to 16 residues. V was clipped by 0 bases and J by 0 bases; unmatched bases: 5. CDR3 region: CASSQDLGDYSYEQYF. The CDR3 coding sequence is TGCGCCAGCAGCCAAGATTTGGGGGACTACTCCTACGAGCAGTACTTC.

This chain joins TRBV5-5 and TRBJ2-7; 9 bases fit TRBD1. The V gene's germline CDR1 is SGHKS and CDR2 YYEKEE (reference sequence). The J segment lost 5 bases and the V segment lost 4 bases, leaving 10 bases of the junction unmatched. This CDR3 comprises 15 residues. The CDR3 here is CASSRGTGKRHEQYF. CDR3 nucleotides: TGTGCCAGCAGCCGCGGGACAGGGAAGCGACACGAGCAGTACTTC.

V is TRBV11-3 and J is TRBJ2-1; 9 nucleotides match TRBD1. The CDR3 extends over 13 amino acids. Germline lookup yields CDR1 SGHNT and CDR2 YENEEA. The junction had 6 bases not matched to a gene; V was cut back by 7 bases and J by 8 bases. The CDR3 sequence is CASKGQGVHEQFF. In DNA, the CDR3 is TGTGCCAGCAAGGGACAGGGCGTCCATGAGCAGTTCTTC.

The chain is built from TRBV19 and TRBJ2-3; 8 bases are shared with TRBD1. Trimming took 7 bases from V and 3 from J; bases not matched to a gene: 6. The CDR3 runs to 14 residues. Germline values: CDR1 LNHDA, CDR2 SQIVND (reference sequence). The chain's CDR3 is CASKDRVGTDTQYF. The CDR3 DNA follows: TGTGCCAGTAAGGACAGGGTGGGTACAGATACGCAGTATTTT. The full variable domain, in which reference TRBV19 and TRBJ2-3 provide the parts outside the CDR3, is DGGITQSPKYLFRKEGQNVTLSCEQNLNHDAMYWYRQDPGQGLRLIYYSQIVNDFQKGDIAEGYSVSREKKESFPLTVTSAQKNPTAFYLCASKDRVGTDTQYFGPGTRLTVL.

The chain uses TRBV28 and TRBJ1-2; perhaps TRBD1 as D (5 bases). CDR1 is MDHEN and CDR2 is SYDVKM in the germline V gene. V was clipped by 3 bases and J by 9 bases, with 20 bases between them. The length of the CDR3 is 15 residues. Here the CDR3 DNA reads TGTGCCAGCAGTTTTAGTGGTTCGGGGGGTCTGAGCTACACCTTC. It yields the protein CASSFSGSGGLSYTF.

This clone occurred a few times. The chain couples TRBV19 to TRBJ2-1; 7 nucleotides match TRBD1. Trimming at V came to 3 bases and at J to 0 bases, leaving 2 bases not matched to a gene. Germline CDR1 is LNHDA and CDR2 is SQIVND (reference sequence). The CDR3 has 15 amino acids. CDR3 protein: CASSIQGDSYNEQFF. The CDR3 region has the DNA TGTGCCAGTAGTATTCAGGGGGACTCCTACAATGAGCAGTTCTTC.

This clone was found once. The DNA of the CDR3 is TGTGCCAGCTCACCGACGACGACAGGGGCAATTGAGCAGTACTTC. This translates into CASSPTTTGAIEQYF. This sequence joins TRBV18 and TRBJ2-7, with 8 bases that match TRBD1. The CDR3 runs to 15 residues. CDR1 and CDR2 (germline): KGHSH, LQKENI. With 3 bases clipped from V and 7 bases from J, the junction kept 11 bases outside the gene matches.

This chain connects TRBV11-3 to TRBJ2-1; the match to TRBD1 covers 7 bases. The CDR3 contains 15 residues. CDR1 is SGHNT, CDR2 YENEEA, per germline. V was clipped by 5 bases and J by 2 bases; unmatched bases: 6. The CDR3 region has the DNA TGTGCCAGCAGCCCACAGGGGAGCGCCTACAATGAGCAGTTCTTC. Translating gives CASSPQGSAYNEQFF.

In nucleotides, the CDR3 is TGTGCCAGCAGCCCCGGGACAGGGGACAATCAGCCCCAGCATTTT. This codes for CASSPGTGDNQPQHF. This sequence joins TRBV7-9 and TRBJ1-5, with 10 bases lining up with TRBD1. Germline V CDR1 and CDR2: SEHNR, FQNEAQ (reference sequence). The ends lost 5 bases at V and 3 bases at J; junction bases unmatched: 4. The CDR3 is made up of 15 amino acids.

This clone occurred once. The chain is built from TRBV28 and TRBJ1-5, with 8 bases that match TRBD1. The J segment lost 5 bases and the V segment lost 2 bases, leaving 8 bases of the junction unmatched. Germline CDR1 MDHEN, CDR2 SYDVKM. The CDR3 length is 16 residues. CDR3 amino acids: CASSLSGGQAYQPQHF. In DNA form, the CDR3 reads TGTGCCAGCAGTTTAAGTGGGGGACAGGCGTATCAGCCCCAGCATTTT.

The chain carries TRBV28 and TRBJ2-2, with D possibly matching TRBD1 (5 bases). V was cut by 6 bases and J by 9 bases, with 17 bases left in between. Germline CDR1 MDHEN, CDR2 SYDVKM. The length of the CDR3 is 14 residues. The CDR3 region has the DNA TGTGCCAGCAGACAACGACAGAGCGCAAGGGAGCTGTTTTTT. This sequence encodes CASRQRQSARELFF.

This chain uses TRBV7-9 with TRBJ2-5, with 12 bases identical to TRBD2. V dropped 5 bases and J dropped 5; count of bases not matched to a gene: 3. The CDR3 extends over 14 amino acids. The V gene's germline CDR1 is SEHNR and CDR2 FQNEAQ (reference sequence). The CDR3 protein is CASSPGLAGETQYF. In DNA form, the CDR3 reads TGTGCCAGCAGCCCCGGACTAGCGGGGGAGACCCAGTACTTC.

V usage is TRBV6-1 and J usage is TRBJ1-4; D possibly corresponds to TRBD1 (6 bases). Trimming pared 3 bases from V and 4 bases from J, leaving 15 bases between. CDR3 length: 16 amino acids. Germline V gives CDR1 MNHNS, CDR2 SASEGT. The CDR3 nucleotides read TGTGCCAGCAGTGAGGGGACACTGGAATATAATGAAAAACTGTTTTTT. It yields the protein CASSEGTLEYNEKLFF.

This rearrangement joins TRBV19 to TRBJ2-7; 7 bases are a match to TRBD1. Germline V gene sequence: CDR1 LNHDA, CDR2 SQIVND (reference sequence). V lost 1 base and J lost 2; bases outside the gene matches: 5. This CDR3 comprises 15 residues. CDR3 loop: CASSIGQGSPYEQYF. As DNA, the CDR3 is TGTGCCAGTAGTATAGGACAGGGTTCTCCCTACGAGCAGTACTTC.

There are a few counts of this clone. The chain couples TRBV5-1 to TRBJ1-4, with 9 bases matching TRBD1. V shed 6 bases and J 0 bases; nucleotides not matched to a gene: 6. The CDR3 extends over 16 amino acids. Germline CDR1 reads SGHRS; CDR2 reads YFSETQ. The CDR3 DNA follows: TGCGCCAGCACCCGGGACAGGGCATCAACTAATGAAAAACTGTTTTTT. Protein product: CASTRDRASTNEKLFF.

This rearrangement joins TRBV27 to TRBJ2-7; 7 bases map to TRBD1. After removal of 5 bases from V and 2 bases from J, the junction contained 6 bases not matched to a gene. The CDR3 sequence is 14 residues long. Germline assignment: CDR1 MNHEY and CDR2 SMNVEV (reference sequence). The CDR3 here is CASSLRQGAYEQYF. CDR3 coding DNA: TGTGCCAGCAGTCTTCGACAGGGTGCCTACGAGCAGTACTTC.

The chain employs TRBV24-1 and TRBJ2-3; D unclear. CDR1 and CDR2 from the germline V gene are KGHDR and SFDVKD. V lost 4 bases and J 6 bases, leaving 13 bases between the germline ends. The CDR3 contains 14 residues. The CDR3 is CATSDRAGADTQYF. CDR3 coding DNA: TGTGCCACCAGTGACCGCGCCGGAGCGGATACGCAGTATTTT.

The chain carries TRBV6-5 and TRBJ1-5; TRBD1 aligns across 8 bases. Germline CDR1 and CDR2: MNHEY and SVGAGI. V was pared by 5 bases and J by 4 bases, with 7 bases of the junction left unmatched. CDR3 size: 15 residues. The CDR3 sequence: CASSPPDRVNQPQHF. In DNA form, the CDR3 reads TGTGCCAGCAGTCCCCCGGACAGGGTTAATCAGCCCCAGCATTTT.

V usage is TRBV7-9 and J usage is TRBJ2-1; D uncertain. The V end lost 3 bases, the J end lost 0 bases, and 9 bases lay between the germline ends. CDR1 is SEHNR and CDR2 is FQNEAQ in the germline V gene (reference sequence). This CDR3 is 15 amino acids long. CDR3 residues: CASSFLLTSYNEQFF. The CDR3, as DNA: TGTGCCAGCAGCTTTTTACTCACCTCCTACAATGAGCAGTTCTTC.

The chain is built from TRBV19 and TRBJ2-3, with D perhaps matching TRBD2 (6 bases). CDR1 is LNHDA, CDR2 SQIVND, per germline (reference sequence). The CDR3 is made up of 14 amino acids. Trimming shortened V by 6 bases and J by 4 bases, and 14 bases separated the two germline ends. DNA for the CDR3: TGTGCCAGTAGACGACCTAGCGAGGCAGATACGCAGTATTTT. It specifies CASRRPSEADTQYF.

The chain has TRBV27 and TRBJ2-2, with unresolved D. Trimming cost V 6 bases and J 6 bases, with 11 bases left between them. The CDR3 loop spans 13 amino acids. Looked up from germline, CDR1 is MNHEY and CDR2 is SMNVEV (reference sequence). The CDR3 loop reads CASSSRSAGELFF. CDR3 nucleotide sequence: TGTGCCAGCAGCTCTAGGTCGGCCGGGGAGCTGTTTTTT.

The DNA of the CDR3 is TGTGCCAGCCTAGCGGGGGGGCCCAACACCGGGGAGCTGTTTTTT. Amino acid sequence: CASLAGGPNTGELFF. The J gene is TRBJ2-2, the V gene TRBV7-9, with 12 nucleotides matching TRBD2. CDR1 and CDR2 (germline): SEHNR, FQNEAQ (reference sequence). The CDR3 spans 15 residues. V shed 8 bases and J 2 bases; nucleotides not matched to a gene: 3.

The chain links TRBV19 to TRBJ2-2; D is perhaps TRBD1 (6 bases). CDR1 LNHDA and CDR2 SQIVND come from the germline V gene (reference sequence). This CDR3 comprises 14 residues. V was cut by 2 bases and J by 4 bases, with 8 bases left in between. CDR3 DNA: TGTGCCAGTAGTATACAGGGGATCACCGGGGAGCTGTTTTTT. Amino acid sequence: CASSIQGITGELFF.